This passage covers 17 T cell receptor beta chains from one sample sequenced in a study of cytomegalovirus exposure and HLA in healthy donors. In the PCR, 60 Vbeta and 13 Jbeta primers were used. Sequencing used immunoSEQ multiplex PCR; TCRdb keeps in-frame clones, though not all of them. The sample holds 75,000 to 95,000 clones, 75% to 80% seen once. Sequencing was done on a sample of PBMCs. The source is a woman aged 40 to 55 in good health and CMV-seropositive.

The chain recombines TRBV13 with TRBJ2-3; D might be TRBD2 (6 bases). This CDR3 is 15 amino acids long. V lost 3 bases and J lost 1, with 11 bases in between. CDR1 is PRHDT and CDR2 is FYEKMQ in the germline V gene (reference sequence). CDR3 amino acids: CASSFWGLGTDTQYF. CDR3 nucleotide sequence: TGTGCCAGCAGCTTTTGGGGACTGGGCACAGATACGCAGTATTTT.

The V gene is TRBV11-2, the J gene TRBJ2-3; unclear D gene. With 5 bases removed from V and 2 bases from J, the gap between germline ends came to 17 bases. The CDR3 is made up of 16 amino acids. The germline V gene has CDR1 SGHAT and CDR2 FQNNGV. The CDR3 spells CASSPLWAKNTDTQYF. The CDR3 region has the DNA TGTGCCAGCAGCCCATTGTGGGCAAAAAACACAGATACGCAGTATTTT.

V and J are TRBV5-1 and TRBJ2-2; no definite D call. CDR3 length equals 13 residues. Germline V gene data show CDR1 as SGHRS and CDR2 as YFSETQ. The V end lost 4 bases, the J end lost 4 bases, and 8 bases lay between the germline ends. The chain's CDR3 is CASSPRLTGELFF. CDR3 nucleotide sequence: TGCGCCAGCAGCCCGAGGCTCACCGGGGAGCTGTTTTTT.

This clone came up a few times. This chain links TRBV6-5 with TRBJ1-5, with unresolved D. Trimming took off 5 bases at V and 0 bases at J, with 8 bases between the two ends. Germline V gene lookup returns CDR1 MNHEY and CDR2 SVGAGI. The CDR3 consists of 14 residues. CDR3 protein: CASSLEYSNQPQHF. CDR3 sequence (DNA): TGTGCCAGCAGTCTCGAGTATAGCAATCAGCCCCAGCATTTT.

The chain employs TRBV20-1 and TRBJ1-1; no reliable D call. Germline V gene sequence: CDR1 DFQATT, CDR2 SNEGSKA (reference sequence). Trimming took off 3 bases at V and 7 bases at J, with 9 bases between the two ends. The CDR3 consists of 11 residues. CDR3 sequence (DNA): TGCAGTGCTAGTGAACAGCTTGAAGCTTTCTTT. Its protein is CSASEQLEAFF.

The chain has TRBV2 and TRBJ1-1; 9 bases are shared with TRBD1. CDR1 and CDR2 (germline): SNHLY, FYNNEI. The length of the CDR3 is 17 residues. J gave up 0 bases and V 6 bases, and 11 bases lay outside the gene matches. The CDR3 nucleotides are TGTGCCAGCAGCGATACCGGGACAGGGAGCATGAACACTGAAGCTTTCTTT. Its protein is CASSDTGTGSMNTEAFF.

The V gene is TRBV7-2, the J gene TRBJ1-2; 11 bases align to TRBD1. J lost 4 bases, V lost 5 bases, and 15 bases had no gene match. The CDR3 covers 18 residues. The germline V gene has CDR1 SGHTA and CDR2 FQGNSA. This chain's CDR3 is CASSRLMFAGTGGYGYTF. CDR3 nucleotides: TGTGCCAGCAGCCGATTAATGTTCGCCGGGACAGGGGGCTATGGCTACACCTTC.

The CDR3 DNA reads TGTGCCAGTAGTCCGGGACTAGCTTCAGAGCAGTACTTC. Its protein is CASSPGLASEQYF. V is TRBV19 and J is TRBJ2-7; 9 bases line up with TRBD2. This CDR3 has 13 residues. The germline gives CDR1 LNHDA, CDR2 SQIVND (reference sequence). Germline trimming cut 5 bases from V and 7 bases from J; bases unmatched to any gene: 6.

The V and J genes are TRBV19 and TRBJ2-2; the match to TRBD1 covers 7 bases. The ends lost 11 bases at V and 1 base at J; junction bases unmatched: 4. This CDR3 spans 13 amino acids. Germline V gene data show CDR1 as LNHDA and CDR2 as SQIVND (reference sequence). In nucleotides, the CDR3 is TGTGCCGCCCGGACAGGGAACACCGGGGAGCTGTTTTTT. Amino acids: CAARTGNTGELFF.

This clone showed up just once. The chain carries TRBV19 and TRBJ1-2, with 9 bases identical to TRBD1. Germline V gives CDR1 LNHDA, CDR2 SQIVND (reference sequence). CDR3 size: 13 residues. After removal of 3 bases from V and 8 bases from J, the junction contained 4 bases not matched to a gene. CDR3 sequence: CASSIGQGIGYTF. The CDR3, as DNA: TGTGCCAGTAGTATCGGACAGGGGATCGGCTACACCTTC.

The genes are TRBV7-2 and TRBJ1-5; 11 nucleotides line up with TRBD1. The germline V gene encodes CDR1 SGHTA and CDR2 FQGNSA. Unmatched junction bases numbered 9, after V lost 5 bases and J lost 0 bases. The CDR3 loop spans 18 amino acids. The CDR3 region has the DNA TGTGCCAGCAGCATTACCGGGACAGGGGGGGTTAGCAATCAGCCCCAGCATTTT. It translates to CASSITGTGGVSNQPQHF.

As for this clone: The same CDR3 also results from other DNA sequences found in this sample. The chain combines TRBV9 with TRBJ2-3; D possibly corresponds to TRBD1 (5 bases). CDR1 and CDR2 (germline): SGDLS, YYNGEE. V shed 4 bases and J shed 5 bases, with 14 bases lying between them. CDR3 size: 14 residues. The CDR3 reads CASSFQGHRDTQYF. Written as DNA, the CDR3 is TGTGCCAGCAGCTTCCAGGGTCATCGAGATACGCAGTATTTT.

The CDR3 reads CASSPLGPSINEQFF. CDR3 nucleotide sequence: TGTGCCAGCTCACCACTGGGGCCCTCCATAAATGAGCAGTTCTTC. The chain carries TRBV18 and TRBJ2-1; D possibly corresponds to TRBD1 (5 bases). Germline CDR1 is KGHSH and CDR2 is LQKENI. Trimming left V 1 base short and J 7 bases short, with 14 bases between. This CDR3 spans 15 amino acids.

The chain uses TRBV15 and TRBJ2-3; possible D gene TRBD2, 7 bases. Germline CDR1 LNHNV, CDR2 YYDKDF (reference sequence). The V end lost 0 bases, the J end lost 3 bases, and 16 bases lay between the germline ends. The CDR3 contains 17 residues. CDR3 DNA sequence: TGTGCCACCAGCAGAGATAGGGGGGGGCTGGGAACAGATACGCAGTATTTT. Protein sequence: CATSRDRGGLGTDTQYF.

This rearrangement joins TRBV5-1 to TRBJ1-4; TRBD1 aligns across 10 bases. Trimming at V came to 3 bases and at J to 7 bases, leaving 3 bases not matched to a gene. Germline lookup yields CDR1 SGHRS and CDR2 YFSETQ. This CDR3 is 14 amino acids long. The CDR3 coding sequence is TGCGCCAGCAGCTACGGACAGGGGGGTGAAAAACTGTTTTTT. As protein: CASSYGQGGEKLFF.

The rearrangement links TRBV29-1 to TRBJ2-6; 7 nucleotides align to TRBD2. This CDR3 spans 18 amino acids. The ends lost 4 bases at V and 0 bases at J; junction bases unmatched: 12. Germline assignment: CDR1 SQVTM and CDR2 ANQGSEA. The CDR3 region has the DNA TGCAGCGTTGCGGGGGGTTGGGGGGTAAGCTCTGGGGCCAACGTCCTGACTTTC. This sequence encodes CSVAGGWGVSSGANVLTF.

V usage is TRBV19 and J usage is TRBJ1-5; no clear D. CDR1 and CDR2 (germline): LNHDA, SQIVND (reference sequence). Deletions cut 1 base from V and 0 bases from J, with 13 bases between. There are 17 residues in the CDR3. CDR3 amino acids: CASSIVGQRYSNQPQHF. CDR3 sequence (DNA): TGTGCCAGTAGTATAGTTGGGCAAAGATATAGCAATCAGCCCCAGCATTTT. Full variable domain (missing parts from reference TRBV19 and TRBJ1-5): DGGITQSPKYLFRKEGQNVTLSCEQNLNHDAMYWYRQDPGQGLRLIYYSQIVNDFQKGDIAEGYSVSREKKESFPLTVTSAQKNPTAFYLCASSIVGQRYSNQPQHFGDGTRLSIL.